Listed here are 3 T cell receptor beta chains from one sample, sequenced in a study of early T cells in non-severe SARS-CoV-2 infection. TCRdb re-called the 5' RACE reads with MiXCR, one entry per CDR3 protein. The sample lists 55,000 to 65,000 distinct CDR3 sequences, 11% occurring once. Source material: whole blood. These TCRs come from an adult who was a healthcare worker with PCR-confirmed SARS-CoV-2 infection or an uninfected control (not recorded which).

This clonotype was seen a few times. The chain joins TRBV7-8 to TRBJ1-1; 7 nucleotides agree with TRBD1. Germline values: CDR1 SGHVS, CDR2 FQNEAQ. V shed 4 bases, J shed 4 bases, and the junction held 18 bases outside the gene matches. The CDR3 loop spans 18 amino acids. The CDR3 reads CASSSTRIRQGSLTEAFF. CDR3 bases: TGTGCCAGCAGCTCGACCCGAATCCGACAGGGAAGTCTCACTGAAGCTTTCTTT. Together with reference TRBV7-8 and TRBJ1-1, the CDR3 gives the full variable domain: GAGVSQSPRYKVAKRGQDVALRCDPISGHVSLFWYQQALGQGPEFLTYFQNEAQLDKSGLPSDRFFAERPEGSVSTLKIQRTQQEDSAVYLCASSSTRIRQGSLTEAFFGQGTRLTVV.

This clonotype was seen many times. Relative to the germline gene, one junction end is altered; a read error may explain this. This rearrangement joins TRBV7-2 to TRBJ2-1; 10 bases agree with TRBD2. CDR1 and CDR2 from the germline V gene are SGHTA and FQGNSA. This CDR3 contains 15 residues. CDR3 DNA: TGTGTCAGCAGCTCGAGCGGGGGGGCCCGAAATGAGCAGTTCTTC. This translates into CVSSSSGGARNEQFF.

The rearrangement joins TRBV3-1 to TRBJ2-3, with a tentative D call TRBD2 (5 bases). Trimming cost V 6 bases and J 6 bases, with 10 bases left between them. CDR1 and CDR2 (germline): LGHDT, YNNKEL (reference sequence). The CDR3 covers 12 residues. Here the CDR3 DNA reads TGTGCCAGCAGTCCCAAGCGGGATACGCAGTATTTT. This codes for CASSPKRDTQYF.